The entry that follows covers one T cell receptor (beta chain) sequence. The data are from a study of blood T cell repertoires in COVID-19. The wider study: Samples taken during acute and convalescent COVID-19 were collected in the United States, Italy and Spain.

The CDR3 length is 16 residues. Trimming at V came to 0 bases and at J to 0 bases, leaving 4 bases not matched to a gene. The germline V gene has CDR1 SGHTA and CDR2 FQGTGA. The table came from immunoSEQ multiplex PCR; TCRdb's copy has only in-frame clones and leaves some out. Among about 260,000 clones listed, 75% to 90% were seen once. Participants had their cohort set by participant-reported clinical history. The sample taken for sequencing was PBMCs or T cells enriched from blood (not recorded which). The source of this sequence is a woman between 18 and 29 years old who had recovered from COVID-19. The rearrangement links TRBV7-3 to TRBJ2-5, with 7 nucleotides matching TRBD1. In nucleotides, the CDR3 is TGTGCCAGCAGCTTAACCGGGACAGAGTACCAAGAGACCCAGTACTTC. As protein: CASSLTGTEYQETQYF.